This TCR beta chain was captured by sequencing in a study of T-cell memory formation after mild COVID-19. Overall study context: TCR clusters mostly belonged to single donors. Study-wide results and caveats: Later expanders leaned CD4+, whereas clones that contracted between day 15 and 85 were balanced CD4/CD8. Mainly in CM and EM were contracting CD4+ clones; CD8+ were in EMRA.

Comments on this clonotype: Its target is unknown.

Germline values: CDR1 DFQATT, CDR2 SNEGSKA (reference sequence). Trimming took off 3 bases at V and 6 bases at J, with 9 bases between the two ends. The CDR3 runs 12 residues. The 5'RACE method, run with constant-segment primers, produced TCR alpha and TCR beta cDNA libraries (carrying sample barcodes and UMIs). MiXCR, run by TCRdb on the 5' RACE reads, gives a single entry per CDR3 protein. The sample gives some 490,000 distinct CDR3 sequences, around a sixth of which show up once; approximately 13% is in the top ten. The rearrangement links TRBV20-1 to TRBJ2-1; no clear D. The sequenced sample was PBMCs or a T cell subset sorted from them (not recorded which). This clonotype originated in an adult woman who had mild COVID-19 (a few samples of this study predate the infection). Cell type and time point are not known. CDR3: CSASGPFNEQFF. CDR3 sequence (DNA): TGCAGTGCTAGCGGGCCTTTCAATGAGCAGTTCTTC.